What follows is one T cell receptor beta chain and its context. These data come from a study of T cells in localized non-small cell lung cancer. Measured with immunoSEQ multiplex PCR; TCRdb has only the in-frame clones, and not every one. Of under 70,000 clones in the sample, 75% to 90% are singletons; the top ten hold about 5%. Unmatched junction bases numbered 6, after V lost 1 base and J lost 7 bases. The CDR3 totals 16 residues. CDR1 is LNHNV, CDR2 YYDKDF, per germline (reference sequence). This specimen was peripheral blood, taken before any cancer treatment. This receptor was taken from a woman aged 35-75 years with stage I lung adenocarcinoma. The chain employs TRBV15 and TRBJ2-2; 10 bases fit TRBD2. As DNA, the CDR3 is TGTGCCACCAGCAGAGCTAGCGGGGGATTCGGCGGGGAGCTGTTTTTT. The encoded protein is CATSRASGGFGGELFF.